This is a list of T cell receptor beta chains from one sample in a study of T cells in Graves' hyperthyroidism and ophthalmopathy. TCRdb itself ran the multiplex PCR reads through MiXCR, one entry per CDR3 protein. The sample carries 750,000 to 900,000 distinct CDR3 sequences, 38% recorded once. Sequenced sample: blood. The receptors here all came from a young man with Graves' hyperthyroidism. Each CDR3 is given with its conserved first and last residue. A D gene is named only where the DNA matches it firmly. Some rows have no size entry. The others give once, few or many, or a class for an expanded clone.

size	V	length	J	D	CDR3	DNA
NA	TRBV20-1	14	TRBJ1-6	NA	CSLPLVGGNSPLHF	TGCAGTCTACCTCTAGTGGGGGGTAATTCACCCCTCCACTTT
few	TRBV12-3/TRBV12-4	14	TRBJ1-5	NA	CASSRQYSNQPQHF	TGTGCCAGCAGCCGACAGTATAGCAATCAGCCCCAGCATTTT
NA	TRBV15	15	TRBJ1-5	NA	CATSRDHGGGQPQHF	TGTGCCACCAGCAGAGATCATGGGGGAGGGCAGCCCCAGCATTTT
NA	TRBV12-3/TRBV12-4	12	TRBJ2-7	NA	CASSWQGVEQYF	TGTGCCAGCAGTTGGCAGGGTGTCGAGCAGTACTTC
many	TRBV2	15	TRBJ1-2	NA	CASSEAGGDRYGYTF	TGTGCCAGCAGTGAAGCAGGCGGGGACCGTTACGGCTACACCTTC
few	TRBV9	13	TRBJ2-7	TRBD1	CASSVGGRGEQYF	TGTGCCAGCAGCGTAGGAGGCAGGGGGGAGCAGTACTTC
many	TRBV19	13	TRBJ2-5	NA	CASSRGSQETQYF	TGTGCCAGTAGCCGTGGGAGCCAAGAGACCCAGTACTTC
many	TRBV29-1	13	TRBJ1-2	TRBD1	CSAPGGDNYGYTF	TGCAGCGCCCCAGGGGGCGATAACTATGGCTACACCTTC
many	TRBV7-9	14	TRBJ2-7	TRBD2	CASSSRLAYYEQYF	TGTGCCAGCAGCTCTCGACTAGCGTACTACGAGCAGTACTTC
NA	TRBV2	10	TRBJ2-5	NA	CASNGVAAHF	TGTGCCAGCAATGGGGTAGCGGCGCACTTC
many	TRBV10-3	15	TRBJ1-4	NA	CAISESGEDYEKLFF	TGTGCCATCAGTGAGTCTGGGGAGGACTATGAAAAACTGTTTTTT
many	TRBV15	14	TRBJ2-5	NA	CATSRDQGQETQYF	TGTGCCACCAGCAGAGATCAGGGCCAAGAGACCCAGTACTTC
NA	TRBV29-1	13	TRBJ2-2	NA	CSVTSGLAGELFF	TGCAGCGTTACCAGCGGCCTGGCCGGGGAGCTGTTTTTT
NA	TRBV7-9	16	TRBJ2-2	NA	CASSLVAIENTGELFF	TGTGCCAGCAGCTTGGTTGCTATAGAGAACACCGGGGAGCTGTTTTTT
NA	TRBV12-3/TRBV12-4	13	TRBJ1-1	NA	CASSLEGLREAFF	TGTGCCAGCAGTTTAGAGGGGTTACGGGAAGCTTTCTTT
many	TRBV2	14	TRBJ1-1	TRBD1	CASLDRGLVTEAFF	TGTGCCAGCCTGGACAGGGGGCTGGTCACTGAAGCTTTCTTT
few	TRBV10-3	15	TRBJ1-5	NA	CASSPSRTLNQPQHF	TGTGCCAGCAGCCCGAGCAGGACCCTCAATCAGCCCCAGCATTTT
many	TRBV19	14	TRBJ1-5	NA	CASSISVRGQPQHF	TGTGCCAGTAGTATCTCTGTCCGGGGACAGCCCCAGCATTTT
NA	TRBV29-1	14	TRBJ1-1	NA	CSVDRGHQNTEAFF	TGCAGCGTTGACCGGGGACATCAGAACACTGAAGCTTTCTTT
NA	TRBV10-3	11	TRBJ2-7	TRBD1	CASSARDRASF	TGTGCCAGCAGTGCTAGGGACAGGGCCTCCTTC